One sample yielded the 8 T cell receptor beta chains listed below, sequenced in a study of T cells expressing NK-cell markers. After re-calling the 5' RACE reads, TCRdb lists one entry per CDR3 protein, DNA absent. The sample holds 350,000 to 400,000 distinct CDR3 sequences. Sequences were obtained from blood T cells: a sorted CD56 or NKG2C T cell subset, CD4+ or CD8+ T cells, or bulk PBMC T cells (not recorded which). The source is a woman between 50 and 59 years old in good health.

This rearrangement joins TRBV12-3 or TRBV12-4 to TRBJ2-7; as DNA is missing, the TRBD1 call by TCRdb cannot be tested. There are 15 residues in the CDR3. CDR3 region: CASSPQGGLPYEQYF.

The V and J genes are TRBV7-8 and TRBJ2-3; TCRdb selects TRBD1, and the lack of DNA leaves this call unchecked. The CDR3 contains 15 residues. Germline CDR1 reads SGHVS; CDR2 reads FQNEAQ. The CDR3: CASSQGQGAIDTQYF.

CDR3 in amino acids: CATSGLAGAADTQYF. This chain uses TRBV24-1 with TRBJ2-3; there is no DNA to check the TCRdb D call of TRBD2. CDR1 KGHDR and CDR2 SFDVKD come from the germline V gene. The CDR3 sequence is 15 residues long.

This chain links TRBV5-1 with TRBJ2-3; TCRdb proposes TRBD2, but this gene call is untestable without DNA. The CDR3 consists of 16 residues. Germline assignment: CDR1 SGHRS and CDR2 YFSETQ. The CDR3 is CASSLGTRERSDTQYF.

V and J are TRBV7-9 and TRBJ2-1; TCRdb selects TRBD2, and the lack of DNA leaves this call unchecked. The CDR3 is made up of 20 amino acids. Germline loops: CDR1 SEHNR, CDR2 FQNEAQ (reference sequence). This CDR3 reads CASSLYTGLSTSGRRNEQFF.

V and J are TRBV5-6 and TRBJ1-5. There are 13 residues in the CDR3. Per germline, CDR1 SGHDT and CDR2 YYEEEE. This CDR3 reads CASSLFLGQPQHF.

This chain uses TRBV11-2 with TRBJ2-2; TCRdb lists TRBD1, though no DNA is available to test this call. CDR3 size: 16 residues. The germline CDR1 and CDR2 sequences are SGHAT and FQNNGV. This CDR3 is CASSRRTGGYTGELFF.

The chain joins TRBV27 to TRBJ2-7. Germline V CDR1 and CDR2: MNHEY, SMNVEV (reference sequence). This CDR3 region has 13 residues. The CDR3 region is CASSLSVLNEQYF.